These 5 T cell receptor beta chains came from one sample sequenced in a study of T cell responses to AZD1222 COVID-19 vaccine. The repertoire was sequenced with immunoSEQ multiplex PCR; TCRdb's copy has only in-frame clones and lacks some. The sample lists approximately 120,000 clones; 75% to 90% were seen once. This specimen was peripheral blood, taken 28 days after the second AZD1222 dose. These receptors were collected from an adult who received the AZD1222 COVID-19 vaccine.

The CDR3 DNA reads TGTGCCAGTAGCAAACAGGGCCCAGATACGCAGTATTTT. It encodes CASSKQGPDTQYF. The V gene is TRBV19, the J gene TRBJ2-3; weak D call: TRBD1 (6 bases). Germline V gene sequence: CDR1 LNHDA, CDR2 SQIVND (reference sequence). The length of the CDR3 is 13 residues. Trimming pared 6 bases from V and 4 bases from J, leaving 11 bases between.

The rearrangement joins TRBV29-1 to TRBJ1-2; 7 nucleotides line up with TRBD1. Looked up from germline, CDR1 is SQVTM and CDR2 is ANQGSEA. This CDR3 spans 13 amino acids. J gave up 4 bases and V 7 bases, and 9 bases lay outside the gene matches. Here the CDR3 reads CSANHRGGYGYTF. CDR3 DNA: TGCAGCGCCAACCACAGGGGCGGCTATGGCTACACCTTC. Complete variable domain (other parts from reference TRBV29-1 and TRBJ1-2): SAVISQKPSRDICQRGTSLTIQCQVDSQVTMMFWYRQQPGQSLTLIATANQGSEATYESGFVIDKFPISRPNLTFSTLTVSNMSPEDSSIYLCSANHRGGYGYTFGSGTRLTVV.

This CDR3 reads CASSPGGTGRASNYGYTF. The DNA of the CDR3 is TGTGCCAGCAGCCCCGGAGGGACAGGGAGGGCTTCTAACTATGGCTACACCTTC. The chain links TRBV5-4 to TRBJ1-2, with 9 bases identical to TRBD1. Germline values: CDR1 SGHNT, CDR2 YYREEE (reference sequence). After removal of 4 bases from V and 0 bases from J, the junction contained 13 bases not matched to a gene. The length of the CDR3 is 18 residues.

V and J are TRBV5-1 and TRBJ2-7, with TRBD1 as a possible D gene (6 bases). V lost 4 bases and J 0 bases, leaving 11 bases between the germline ends. CDR1 is SGHRS, CDR2 YFSETQ, per germline. The CDR3 runs 14 residues. The CDR3 bases are TGCGCCAGCAGCCCAAGACAGGCCTCCTACGAGCAGTACTTC. Translating it yields CASSPRQASYEQYF.

The CDR3 DNA reads TGTGCCAGCGGCGGCAGGGGTGATGGCTACACCTTC. Residues: CASGGRGDGYTF. The V call is TRBV6-5, the J call TRBJ1-2, with a tentative D call TRBD1 (6 bases). This CDR3 has 12 amino acids. V lost 8 bases, J lost 6 bases, and 13 bases lay in between. In germline, CDR1 is MNHEY, CDR2 SVGAGI.